These 11 T cell receptor beta chains were all obtained from the same sample, sequenced in a study of cytomegalovirus exposure and HLA in healthy donors. 13 Jbeta primers and 60 Vbeta primers were used for the PCR. The assay was immunoSEQ multiplex PCR, and TCRdb's table has in-frame clones only and misses some. In the table there are about 160,000 clones, approximately 70% of which are singletons. The specimen sequenced was PBMCs. All receptors derive from a man aged 35-49 years in good health and CMV-seropositive.

V usage is TRBV19 and J usage is TRBJ2-6; D is unresolved. The CDR3 totals 16 residues. Trimming stripped 3 bases from V and 0 bases from J, with 9 bases between. Germline loops: CDR1 LNHDA, CDR2 SQIVND (reference sequence). CDR3 sequence reads: CASSMTDLSGANVLTF. In nucleotides, the CDR3 is TGTGCCAGTAGTATGACTGACCTCTCTGGGGCCAACGTCCTGACTTTC.

The V call is TRBV7-9, the J call TRBJ2-7; D uncertain. CDR3 length: 13 residues. CDR1 is SEHNR, CDR2 FQNEAQ, per germline (reference sequence). The V gene lost 5 bases and the J gene lost 4 bases, with 12 bases spanning the gap. CDR3: CASSPRSEYEQYF. For the CDR3, the DNA is TGTGCCAGCAGCCCCCGCAGCGAGTACGAGCAGTACTTC.

The chain links TRBV23-1 to TRBJ2-2; TRBD1 matches 8 bases. TRBV23-1 is identified as an open reading frame with a role that is uncertain. V lost 7 bases, J lost 8 bases, and 12 bases stayed unmatched. The CDR3 runs 15 residues. The chain's CDR3 is CASTPWTGRDGELFF. The CDR3, as DNA: TGCGCCAGCACCCCTTGGACAGGGCGGGATGGGGAGCTGTTTTTT.

This clone has only a few counts. V gene TRBV4-1 combines with J gene TRBJ1-1; tentatively, D is TRBD1 (6 bases). This CDR3 region has 15 residues. V was shortened by 5 bases and J by 6 bases, with 19 bases between the two germline ends. In germline, CDR1 is MGHRA, CDR2 YSYEKL. CDR3 coding DNA: TGCGCCAGCAGCTCACTCAACAGGGTGACGGCTGAAGCTTTCTTT. Translation gives CASSSLNRVTAEAFF.

The J gene is TRBJ2-2, the V gene TRBV11-2; D is uncertain. This CDR3 is 13 amino acids long. Trimming shortened V by 4 bases and J by 5 bases, and 8 bases separated the two germline ends. Per the germline V gene, CDR1 is SGHAT and CDR2 is FQNNGV. CDR3 residues: CASSSGETGELFF. The CDR3 nucleotides are TGTGCCAGCAGCTCCGGTGAGACCGGGGAGCTGTTTTTT.

V and J are TRBV5-1 and TRBJ1-2, with 7 positions matching TRBD1. CDR1 is SGHRS, CDR2 YFSETQ, per germline. The CDR3 covers 14 residues. V shed 5 bases and J 7 bases; nucleotides not matched to a gene: 11. CDR3 DNA sequence: TGCGCCAGCAGACCGCCAGGGGACAGATCTGGCTACACCTTC. Translated, it gives CASRPPGDRSGYTF. Filled out from reference TRBV5-1 and TRBJ1-2, the complete variable domain reads KAGVTQTPRYLIKTRGQQVTLSCSPISGHRSVSWYQQTPGQGLQFLFEYFSETQRNKGNFPGRFSGRQFSNSRSEMNVSTLELGDSALYLCASRPPGDRSGYTFGSGTRLTVV.

The chain combines TRBV9 with TRBJ2-3; possibly TRBD2 for D (5 bases). CDR3 length: 13 amino acids. The germline V and J ends were trimmed by 2 bases and 4 bases, with 8 bases remaining between them. Germline V lookup: CDR1 SGDLS, CDR2 YYNGEE. CDR3 bases: TGTGCCAGCAGCGTGAGGGATCCAGATACGCAGTATTTT. This gives the protein CASSVRDPDTQYF.

V is TRBV27 and J is TRBJ2-3; 11 nucleotides line up with TRBD2. CDR1 and CDR2 (germline): MNHEY, SMNVEV (reference sequence). The ends lost 6 bases at V and 2 bases at J; junction bases unmatched: 7. The length of the CDR3 is 16 residues. CDR3 protein: CASRGPTSGVTDTQYF. CDR3 DNA sequence: TGTGCCAGCAGAGGACCGACTAGCGGGGTCACAGATACGCAGTATTTT.

J is TRBJ2-7 and V is TRBV6-1; tentative D call: TRBD1 (6 bases). Trimming cost V 3 bases and J 2 bases, with 11 bases left between them. Per the germline V gene, CDR1 is MNHNS and CDR2 is SASEGT. The CDR3 has 14 residues. CDR3 in amino acids: CASSDRGQTYEQYF. For the CDR3, the DNA is TGTGCCAGCAGTGACAGGGGTCAAACCTACGAGCAGTACTTC.

The rearrangement links TRBV6-6 to TRBJ1-2; 11 nucleotides line up with TRBD1. This CDR3 has 14 residues. Germline CDR1 and CDR2: MNHNY and SVGAGI (reference sequence). Losses at the gene ends were 7 bases for V and 7 bases for J; bases not matched to a gene: 8. The CDR3 reads CASTPIGTGGGYTF. In DNA, the CDR3 is TGTGCCAGCACCCCTATCGGGACAGGGGGTGGCTACACCTTC.

The rearrangement joins TRBV19 to TRBJ2-3; perhaps TRBD1 as D (6 bases). Germline V gene data show CDR1 as LNHDA and CDR2 as SQIVND (reference sequence). V lost 5 bases, J lost 0 bases, and 12 bases lay in between. The CDR3 totals 15 residues. The chain's CDR3 is CASSVDSSSTDTQYF. In DNA, the CDR3 is TGTGCCAGTAGTGTGGACAGCTCTAGCACAGATACGCAGTATTTT.